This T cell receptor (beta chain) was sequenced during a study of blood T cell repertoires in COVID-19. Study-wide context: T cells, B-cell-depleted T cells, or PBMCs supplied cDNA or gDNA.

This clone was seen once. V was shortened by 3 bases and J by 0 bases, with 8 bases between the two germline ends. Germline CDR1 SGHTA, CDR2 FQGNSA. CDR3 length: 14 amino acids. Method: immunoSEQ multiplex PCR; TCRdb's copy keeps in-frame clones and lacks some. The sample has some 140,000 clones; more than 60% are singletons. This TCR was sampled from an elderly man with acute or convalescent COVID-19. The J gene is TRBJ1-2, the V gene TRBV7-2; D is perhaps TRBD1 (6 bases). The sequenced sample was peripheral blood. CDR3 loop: CASSLDRANYGYTF. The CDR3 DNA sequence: TGTGCCAGCAGCTTGGACAGAGCTAACTATGGCTACACCTTC.